This T cell receptor (beta chain) came from a study of CD8 T cells in Susac syndrome. V lost 4 bases and J lost 5; bases outside the gene matches: 9. This CDR3 is built from 16 residues. Germline CDR1 is MNHEY and CDR2 is SVGEGT. RNA, at about 0.45 to 1 ug, was reverse transcribed with random hexamers. TCRdb analysed the immunoSEQ multiplex PCR reads with MiXCR anew, one entry per CDR3 protein. The sample carries 350,000 to 550,000 distinct CDR3 sequences, roughly 85% recorded once. This chain connects TRBV6-2 or TRBV6-3 to TRBJ2-7; 12 bases fit TRBD2. The sequenced sample consisted of CD8+ T cells from PBMCs. This receptor was taken from a human donor with multiple sclerosis. The CDR3 coding sequence is TGTGCCAGCAGTTCCCGGACTAGCGGGAATCCACACGAGCAGTACTTC. Residues: CASSSRTSGNPHEQYF.